These 17 T cell receptor beta chains were sequenced from one sample in a study of T cell repertoires in cytomegalovirus infection. These receptors' targets are unknown. TCRdb reprocessed the reads via MiXCR and lists one record per CDR3 protein. The sample lists about 920,000 distinct CDR3 sequences, 25% to 40% occurring once. The specimen was cultured CD8+ T cells from PBMCs, collected from culture after CMV antigen stimulation. Source of these receptors: a human donor in good health (CMV status not recorded). Some clones in this sample may be carry-over from other donors' samples.

The chain joins TRBV4-1 to TRBJ2-3; D call uncertain. V was clipped by 0 bases and J by 3 bases, with 7 bases between them. The CDR3 extends over 14 amino acids. CDR1 MGHRA and CDR2 YSYEKL come from the germline V gene. This CDR3 reads CASSQDLGTDTQYF. The CDR3 DNA follows: TGCGCCAGCAGCCAAGATTTAGGGACAGATACGCAGTATTTT.

The table lists this clonotype with many counts. The chain couples TRBV7-8 to TRBJ2-1; D is possibly TRBD2 (7 bases). Germline V gene lookup returns CDR1 SGHVS and CDR2 FQNEAQ. The CDR3 runs to 17 residues. With 1 base removed from V and 0 bases from J, the gap between germline ends came to 13 bases. The CDR3 DNA is TGTGCCAGCAGCTTAGTTGGGGGGGCCAGCTCCTACAATGAGCAGTTCTTC. It encodes CASSLVGGASSYNEQFF. The whole variable domain, remainder taken from reference TRBV7-8 and TRBJ2-1, is GAGVSQSPRYKVAKRGQDVALRCDPISGHVSLFWYQQALGQGPEFLTYFQNEAQLDKSGLPSDRFFAERPEGSVSTLKIQRTQQEDSAVYLCASSLVGGASSYNEQFFGPGTRLTVL.

CDR3 coding DNA: TGTGCCAGCAGTCGGTTAGGGGAGGGGAAACTGTTTTTT. It specifies CASSRLGEGKLFF. V is TRBV12-3 or TRBV12-4 and J is TRBJ1-4; a weak D match, TRBD1 (5 bases). Trimming left V 5 bases short and J 11 bases short, with 15 bases between. The CDR3 extends over 13 amino acids.

This clonotype was seen only once. V is TRBV7-6 and J is TRBJ1-6; possibly TRBD1 for D (6 bases). The CDR3 sequence is 15 residues long. V lost 0 bases to trimming and J lost 9 bases, with 12 bases between them. The germline V gene has CDR1 SGHVS and CDR2 FNYEAQ. The CDR3 loop reads CASSLASQGTSPLHF. The CDR3 DNA follows: TGTGCCAGCAGCTTAGCCTCACAGGGTACTTCACCCCTCCACTTT. Drawing the rest from reference TRBV7-6 and TRBJ1-6, the complete variable domain is GAGVSQSPRYKVTKRGQDVALRCDPISGHVSLYWYRQALGQGPEFLTYFNYEAQQDKSGLPNDRFSAERPEGSISTLTIQRTEQRDSAMYRCASSLASQGTSPLHFGNGTRLTVT.

This clonotype was seen only a few times. The genes are TRBV7-6 and TRBJ1-1, with 8 nucleotides matching TRBD1. CDR1 and CDR2 (germline): SGHVS, FNYEAQ. Unmatched junction bases numbered 5, after V lost 5 bases and J lost 3 bases. CDR3 length: 14 amino acids. CDR3 in amino acids: CASSLTGEDTEAFF. The CDR3 coding sequence is TGTGCCAGCAGCCTGACAGGGGAGGACACTGAAGCTTTCTTT.

This clonotype showed up just a few times. The rearrangement links TRBV6-2 or TRBV6-3 to TRBJ2-1, with TRBD1 as a possible D gene (6 bases). CDR1 and CDR2 (germline): MNHEY, SVGEGT. The CDR3 loop spans 18 amino acids. The germline V and J ends were trimmed by 7 bases and 1 base, with 23 bases remaining between them. The CDR3 is CASTPGQGKIRSYNEQFF. CDR3 nucleotide sequence: TGTGCCAGCACCCCGGGGCAGGGGAAAATAAGGTCCTACAATGAGCAGTTCTTC.

CDR3 amino acids: CATSNEYSNQPQHF. DNA for the CDR3: TGTGCCACCAGTAACGAATATAGCAATCAGCCCCAGCATTTT. This chain uses TRBV24-1 with TRBJ1-5, with unresolved D. Per germline, CDR1 KGHDR and CDR2 SFDVKD. The CDR3 spans 14 residues. V shed 6 bases and J shed 0 bases, with 8 bases lying between them.

This clonotype has a count of ten or more. The chain carries TRBV7-9 and TRBJ2-1; D may be TRBD2 (5 bases). Germline CDR1 is SEHNR and CDR2 is FQNEAQ (reference sequence). V lost 3 bases and J lost 5, with 5 bases in between. The CDR3 is 12 residues long. This CDR3 reads CASSFGNNEQFF. CDR3 DNA sequence: TGTGCCAGCAGCTTCGGGAACAATGAGCAGTTCTTC.

This clonotype was found a few times. The chain has TRBV4-1 and TRBJ1-2, with D unclear. CDR1 and CDR2 (germline): MGHRA, YSYEKL. CDR3 length equals 16 residues. The V and J ends lost 2 bases and 1 base respectively, with 14 bases between them. CDR3 DNA: TGCGCCAGCAGCCAATTGGGTCTCCCCATTAACTATGGCTACACCTTC. Translation gives CASSQLGLPINYGYTF.

The sample holds a few counts of this clonotype. This chain connects TRBV7-8 to TRBJ1-4; no definite D call. The CDR3 length is 14 residues. The V gene's germline CDR1 is SGHVS and CDR2 FQNEAQ. Trimming took 4 bases from V and 0 from J, leaving 6 bases between them. CDR3 sequence reads: CASSSPATNEKLFF. Written as DNA, the CDR3 is TGTGCCAGCAGCTCGCCCGCAACTAATGAAAAACTGTTTTTT.

This chain links TRBV12-3 or TRBV12-4 with TRBJ2-1, with a weak D call TRBD2 (5 bases). With 5 bases removed from V and 1 base from J, the gap between germline ends came to 12 bases. CDR3 length: 15 amino acids. For the CDR3, the DNA is TGTGCCAGCAGTCCCTTCGGGGATTCCTACAATGAGCAGTTCTTC. This sequence encodes CASSPFGDSYNEQFF.

This clonotype has only a few counts. This rearrangement joins TRBV6-5 to TRBJ2-3; 9 nucleotides agree with TRBD1. CDR1 is MNHEY and CDR2 is SVGAGI in the germline V gene. The CDR3 extends over 15 amino acids. Losses at the gene ends were 2 bases for V and 2 bases for J; bases not matched to a gene: 2. The CDR3 region has the DNA TGTGCCAGCAGTTACCGGACAGGGGACACAGATACGCAGTATTTT. It encodes CASSYRTGDTDTQYF.

This clonotype was observed a handful of times. V and J are TRBV12-3 or TRBV12-4 and TRBJ2-5; TRBD2 matches 7 bases. V shed 3 bases and J 5 bases; nucleotides not matched to a gene: 12. The CDR3 has 16 residues. CDR3 region: CASSFFGLGVGETQYF. CDR3 nucleotide sequence: TGTGCCAGCAGTTTCTTCGGACTAGGAGTTGGGGAGACCCAGTACTTC.

Note on this clonotype: A much bigger clone sits one base away, suggesting this may be a read error. This chain connects TRBV7-4 to TRBJ1-1; maybe TRBD1 (5 bases). The CDR3 consists of 14 residues. Germline-derived CDR1 and CDR2 are SGHVT and SQSDAQ. The CDR3 loop is CASSLVGTNTKAFF. The CDR3 DNA reads as TGTGCCAGCAGCTTGGTCGGGACGAACACTAAAGCTTTCTTT.

The rearrangement links TRBV7-4 to TRBJ2-1; D remains ambiguous. Trimming left V 3 bases short and J 3 bases short, with 15 bases between. CDR3 length: 16 amino acids. CDR1 is SGHVT and CDR2 is SQSDAQ in the germline V gene. For the CDR3, the DNA is TGTGCCAGCAGCTTCCCGCAGGAGTCCGGCTACAATGAGCAGTTCTTC. Protein product: CASSFPQESGYNEQFF.

This clonotype has ten or more counts. The chain joins TRBV7-2 to TRBJ2-3; 11 bases are a match to TRBD1. CDR1 is SGHTA, CDR2 FQGNSA, per germline. J was trimmed by 5 bases and V by 7 bases; bases with no gene match: 8. The length of the CDR3 is 15 residues. The CDR3 DNA reads TGTGCCAGCACCCAGGACAGGGGGCTTGGAGATACGCAGTATTTT. This sequence encodes CASTQDRGLGDTQYF.

This sequence joins TRBV27 and TRBJ2-5, with D perhaps TRBD1 (7 bases). The CDR3 has 16 residues. Germline CDR1 reads MNHEY; CDR2 reads SMNVEV (reference sequence). V lost 6 bases and J 1 base, leaving 18 bases between the germline ends. The DNA of the CDR3 is TGTGCCAGCAGCTTGCGCGGGGACAGTCTCCAAGAGACCCAGTACTTC. Its protein product is CASSLRGDSLQETQYF.